This is a list of T cell receptor beta chains from one sample in a study of neurological immune-mediated disorders. MiXCR was run by TCRdb on the 5' RACE reads, yielding one entry per CDR3 protein. The top ten hold roughly an eighth of the sample, which has 55,000 to 65,000 distinct CDR3 sequences, more than 7.5% seen once. Source material: PBMCs. These TCRs come from a man aged 30 to 39 in good health. Both conserved end residues are part of each CDR3. Each record gives: V gene, J gene, clone size, D gene, CDR3 DNA, CDR3 protein. A D gene is named only where the DNA matches it firmly. The listing skips clone size in some rows; elsewhere it reads once, few, many or a size class.

v_gene: TRBV6-6
j_gene: TRBJ1-1
abundance: .
d_gene: .
CDR3nt: TGTGCCACCCCCGTTCGATGGGGGGGAGGTACTGAAGCTTTCTTT
CDR3aa: CATPVRWGGGTEAFF

v_gene: TRBV6-6
j_gene: TRBJ1-3
abundance: many
d_gene: TRBD1
CDR3nt: TGTGCCAGCAGTACCACAGGGGGCTCTGGAAACACCATATATTTT
CDR3aa: CASSTTGGSGNTIYF

v_gene: TRBV5-1
j_gene: TRBJ2-3
abundance: many
d_gene: .
CDR3nt: TGCGCCAGCAAGGCCCAGGGAGGGGGGCCAGATACGCAGTATTTT
CDR3aa: CASKAQGGGPDTQYF

v_gene: TRBV20-1
j_gene: TRBJ1-3
abundance: many
d_gene: .
CDR3nt: TGCAGTGCGACAAGTTCGGGACTGGGAAACACCATATATTTT
CDR3aa: CSATSSGLGNTIYF

v_gene: TRBV20-1
j_gene: TRBJ2-3
abundance: many
d_gene: .
CDR3nt: TGCAGTGCCCGGCAGGATTCAGATACGCAGTATTTT
CDR3aa: CSARQDSDTQYF

v_gene: TRBV12-3/TRBV12-4
j_gene: TRBJ2-7
abundance: many
d_gene: TRBD1
CDR3nt: TGTGCCAGCAATCGTCAGGGGGCGGGTGACGAGCAGTACTTC
CDR3aa: CASNRQGAGDEQYF

v_gene: TRBV12-3/TRBV12-4
j_gene: TRBJ2-7
abundance: many
d_gene: TRBD2
CDR3nt: TGTGCCAGCAGTCATAGCGGGAGACTAGGCGAGCAGTACTTC
CDR3aa: CASSHSGRLGEQYF

v_gene: TRBV10-3
j_gene: TRBJ2-5
abundance: many
d_gene: .
CDR3nt: TGTGCCATCAGTGATTTCGGCAGGGGGGAGGAGACCCAGTACTTC
CDR3aa: CAISDFGRGEETQYF

v_gene: TRBV28
j_gene: TRBJ1-5
abundance: many
d_gene: TRBD1
CDR3nt: TGTGCCAGCAGACACGGGACAGGGGCCAATCAGCCCCAGCATTTT
CDR3aa: CASRHGTGANQPQHF

v_gene: TRBV27
j_gene: TRBJ1-3
abundance: .
d_gene: TRBD1
CDR3nt: TGTGCCAGCAGTTTATCCCCGACAGGGGGCTCTGGAAACACCATATATTTT
CDR3aa: CASSLSPTGGSGNTIYF

v_gene: TRBV25-1
j_gene: TRBJ2-2
abundance: many
d_gene: .
CDR3nt: TGTGCCAGCAGCCGACAGGGCGGGAGCGGGGAGCTGTTTTTT
CDR3aa: CASSRQGGSGELFF

v_gene: TRBV5-4
j_gene: TRBJ2-7
abundance: .
d_gene: TRBD1
CDR3nt: TGTGCCAGCAGCTTGATCGACAGGGACTACGAGCAGTACTTC
CDR3aa: CASSLIDRDYEQYF

v_gene: TRBV7-3
j_gene: TRBJ1-1
abundance: many
d_gene: .
CDR3nt: TGTGCCAGCAGCTTAAGTATCGACAGTGGCACTGAAGCTTTCTTT
CDR3aa: CASSLSIDSGTEAFF

v_gene: TRBV3-1
j_gene: TRBJ2-7
abundance: many
d_gene: TRBD2
CDR3nt: TGTGCCAGCAGCCAAGGGGGACTAGCGGATCTTTTCGGGCTCTACGAGCAGTACTTC
CDR3aa: CASSQGGLADLFGLYEQYF

v_gene: TRBV3-1
j_gene: TRBJ2-7
abundance: many
d_gene: TRBD1
CDR3nt: TGTGCCAGCAGCCCCCCGGGACAGTCGGTCGAGCAGTACTTC
CDR3aa: CASSPPGQSVEQYF

v_gene: TRBV24-1
j_gene: TRBJ2-3
abundance: many
d_gene: .
CDR3nt: TGTGCCACCAGGGGGTACAACTATACGCAGTATTTT
CDR3aa: CATRGYNYTQYF

v_gene: TRBV5-1
j_gene: TRBJ2-1
abundance: many
d_gene: TRBD2
CDR3nt: TGCGCCAGCAGTAGCGGGACCCACAATGAGCAGTTCTTC
CDR3aa: CASSSGTHNEQFF

v_gene: TRBV28
j_gene: TRBJ2-7
abundance: many
d_gene: .
CDR3nt: TGTGCCAGCAGTTGGGGCCTAGGACCCTCCTACGAGCAGTACTTC
CDR3aa: CASSWGLGPSYEQYF

v_gene: TRBV20-1
j_gene: TRBJ2-1
abundance: many
d_gene: TRBD2
CDR3nt: TGCAGTGCGAAAACCGGGACTAGCGCTGGTGAGCAGTTCTTC
CDR3aa: CSAKTGTSAGEQFF

v_gene: TRBV5-1
j_gene: TRBJ2-3
abundance: many
d_gene: .
CDR3nt: TGCGCCAGCAGCTCTCGGGGACCCCTAGATACGCAGTATTTT
CDR3aa: CASSSRGPLDTQYF

v_gene: TRBV7-2
j_gene: TRBJ2-7
abundance: many
d_gene: .
CDR3nt: TGTGCCAGCAGCTTAGCTCAATGGAAGCAGTACTTC
CDR3aa: CASSLAQWKQYF

v_gene: TRBV3-1
j_gene: TRBJ2-2
abundance: .
d_gene: .
CDR3nt: TGTGCCAGCAGCCCGGGACCGGCGAACACCGGGGAGCTGTTTTTT
CDR3aa: CASSPGPANTGELFF

v_gene: TRBV28
j_gene: TRBJ2-7
abundance: many
d_gene: TRBD1
CDR3nt: TGTGCCAGCAGGACCGGGACAGGGTCCTACGAGCAGTACTTC
CDR3aa: CASRTGTGSYEQYF

v_gene: TRBV29-1
j_gene: TRBJ2-3
abundance: many
d_gene: .
CDR3nt: TGCAGCGTTGTGGGCGGGACACCTAGCACAGATACGCAGTATTTT
CDR3aa: CSVVGGTPSTDTQYF

v_gene: TRBV20-1
j_gene: TRBJ2-7
abundance: many
d_gene: .
CDR3nt: TGCAGTGCTAGAGATGGGCAGGTAGGGTTCGGGCAGTACTTC
CDR3aa: CSARDGQVGFGQYF

v_gene: TRBV10-2
j_gene: TRBJ2-7
abundance: .
d_gene: TRBD1
CDR3nt: TGCGCCAGCAGTGAGACAGGGGCTAACGAGCAGTACTTC
CDR3aa: CASSETGANEQYF

v_gene: TRBV28
j_gene: TRBJ2-1
abundance: many
d_gene: .
CDR3nt: TGTGCCAGCAGCCCCAGGGATAAGCAGTTCTTC
CDR3aa: CASSPRDKQFF

v_gene: TRBV27
j_gene: TRBJ1-2
abundance: many
d_gene: .
CDR3nt: TGTGCCAGCGGCAAGCCCGGTTGGGGTGGCTACACCTTC
CDR3aa: CASGKPGWGGYTF

v_gene: TRBV24-1
j_gene: TRBJ2-1
abundance: many
d_gene: TRBD2
CDR3nt: TGTGCCACCAGTGATTGGTCAGCGGGGGGGAAGGGTGAGCAGTTCTTC
CDR3aa: CATSDWSAGGKGEQFF

v_gene: TRBV7-2
j_gene: TRBJ1-1
abundance: many
d_gene: .
CDR3nt: TGTGCCAGCAGCTTAGTTGTCGGGGCCGGAAACACTGAAGCTTTCTTT
CDR3aa: CASSLVVGAGNTEAFF

v_gene: TRBV7-2
j_gene: TRBJ1-2
abundance: many
d_gene: TRBD1
CDR3nt: TGTGCCAGCAGCTCACCAACAGGGGGAGTTGGCTACACCTTC
CDR3aa: CASSSPTGGVGYTF

v_gene: TRBV14
j_gene: TRBJ2-1
abundance: .
d_gene: .
CDR3nt: TGTGCCAGCAGCCAAGTAGGGACGCGGAATGAGCAGTTCTTC
CDR3aa: CASSQVGTRNEQFF

v_gene: TRBV18
j_gene: TRBJ2-5
abundance: many
d_gene: .
CDR3nt: TGTGCCAGCTCACCCGGGGTGAGGGAGACCCAGTACTTC
CDR3aa: CASSPGVRETQYF

v_gene: TRBV15
j_gene: TRBJ1-4
abundance: many
d_gene: .
CDR3nt: TGTGCCACCAGCCGGGGAGGGGGGACTAATGAAAAACTGTTTTTT
CDR3aa: CATSRGGGTNEKLFF

v_gene: TRBV11-2
j_gene: TRBJ2-7
abundance: many
d_gene: .
CDR3nt: TGTGCCAGCAGCTCCTGGACACTTTTTAGCTCCTACGAGCAGTACTTC
CDR3aa: CASSSWTLFSSYEQYF

v_gene: TRBV12-3/TRBV12-4
j_gene: TRBJ2-2
abundance: .
d_gene: TRBD2
CDR3nt: TGTGCCAGCAGCTCTCCTAGCGGGAGCTTCACCGGGGAGCTGTTTTTT
CDR3aa: CASSSPSGSFTGELFF

v_gene: TRBV28
j_gene: TRBJ2-7
abundance: many
d_gene: .
CDR3nt: TGTGCCAGCAGCCCGACAAGGCTAGGCGGCCCAATGGACTACGAGCAGTACTTC
CDR3aa: CASSPTRLGGPMDYEQYF

v_gene: TRBV7-9
j_gene: TRBJ2-1
abundance: many
d_gene: .
CDR3nt: TGTGCCAGCATCGACTTGCAACACTCCTACAATGAGCAGTTCTTC
CDR3aa: CASIDLQHSYNEQFF

v_gene: TRBV11-2
j_gene: TRBJ2-2
abundance: many
d_gene: .
CDR3nt: TGTGCCAGCAGCCTTGGGACGGTCAACACCGGGGAGCTGTTTTTT
CDR3aa: CASSLGTVNTGELFF

v_gene: TRBV12-3/TRBV12-4
j_gene: TRBJ2-5
abundance: many
d_gene: .
CDR3nt: TGTGCCAGCAGTTTATGGCCAGACGAAGAGACCCAGTACTTC
CDR3aa: CASSLWPDEETQYF

v_gene: TRBV28
j_gene: TRBJ2-3
abundance: many
d_gene: .
CDR3nt: TGTGCCAGCAGTTTATCCCACTGGGGTAGCACAGATACGCAGTATTTT
CDR3aa: CASSLSHWGSTDTQYF

v_gene: TRBV24-1
j_gene: TRBJ2-7
abundance: many
d_gene: TRBD1
CDR3nt: TGTGCCACCAGTCCGGGACAGGGGGTCTTCTACGAGCAGTACTTC
CDR3aa: CATSPGQGVFYEQYF

v_gene: TRBV24-1
j_gene: TRBJ2-3
abundance: many
d_gene: .
CDR3nt: TGTGCCACCAGTGATTCACGTTACCATAGCACAGATACGCAGTATTTT
CDR3aa: CATSDSRYHSTDTQYF

v_gene: TRBV5-1
j_gene: TRBJ2-5
abundance: many
d_gene: .
CDR3nt: TGCGCCAGCAGCTCACCCCCCCAAGAGACCCAGTACTTC
CDR3aa: CASSSPPQETQYF

v_gene: TRBV12-3/TRBV12-4
j_gene: TRBJ1-2
abundance: .
d_gene: .
CDR3nt: TGTGCCAGCAGTTTAAGGACAGCCTATGGCTACACCTTC
CDR3aa: CASSLRTAYGYTF

v_gene: TRBV6-1
j_gene: TRBJ1-2
abundance: many
d_gene: .
CDR3nt: TGTGCCAGCATCGGGGTTACAGCTAACTATGGCTACACCTTC
CDR3aa: CASIGVTANYGYTF

v_gene: TRBV29-1
j_gene: TRBJ2-7
abundance: .
d_gene: .
CDR3nt: TGCAGCGTACTACACGGATACGAGCAGTACTTC
CDR3aa: CSVLHGYEQYF

v_gene: TRBV5-1
j_gene: TRBJ2-3
abundance: many
d_gene: TRBD2
CDR3nt: TGCGCCAGCAGGTCTAGCGGGATCACAGATACGCAGTATTTT
CDR3aa: CASRSSGITDTQYF

v_gene: TRBV12-3/TRBV12-4
j_gene: TRBJ2-5
abundance: many
d_gene: TRBD2
CDR3nt: TGTGCCAGCAGCTCCATTCTCGCGGGGGGGAAAGAGACCCAGTACTTC
CDR3aa: CASSSILAGGKETQYF